This entry features one T cell receptor beta chain sequence. This clone was observed a few times. This clone's antigen is unknown. Base qualities are not at hand, and no much larger clone is one base apart. This sample was included in a study of T cell responses to AZD1222 COVID-19 vaccine (dated by TCRdb to the early 2020s). About the full investigation: AZD1222 recipients whose second dose came at about 4 weeks and those whose second dose came at about 12 weeks were combined into one group, since spike-specific TCR depth and breadth did not differ between the two schedules. TCR sequencing covered some 240 trial participants: around 210 given two doses of AZD1222 and approximately 26 given two doses of MenACWY control vaccine. Trial participants were enrolled into age subgroups of 18-55, 56-69 and 70-plus years, which contained about 160, 30 and 59 TCR-sequenced participants, respectively. Findings and caveats that apply to the study as a whole: No day 14 peak-response samples were available, so repertoires were characterized only after the peak T cell response. Vaccine-associated CD4 TCRs spanned the whole spike protein, with dominant responses in regions 160-218 and 743-854. Reportedly, almost half of the unique spike-specific TCRs recognized epitopes lying outside the regions that are mutated in the B.1.351 and B.1.1.7 variants. The 56-69-year group was small, and its depth increase did not reach significance, likely because of low power. A significant rise in spike-specific TCR breadth and depth was observed after two AZD1222 doses relative to day 0 and relative to MenACWY recipients. Conclusions about previously exposed vaccinees were limited because only six AZD1222 recipients were SARS-CoV-2 seropositive at baseline. Participants were mostly white British and included more females than males, and it was suggested by the authors that clonal diversity may have been underestimated.

CDR1 and CDR2 are read off the germline V gene as MDHEN and SYDVKM. V has 5 bases trimmed and J has 4 bases trimmed; junction bases matching no gene number 6. Inclusive of the bounding cysteine and phenylalanine, the CDR3 is 15 residues long. Only the CDR3 part of the read is kept: 45 bases, read in frame from the first base. The CDR3 regions of human TCRbeta chains were analyzed by immunosequencing. Concerning the study's data processing: Repertoire TCRs were matched against a reference library of SARS-CoV-2-specific TCRs generated with the MIRA antigen-specificity platform. Breadth was defined as the fraction of unique TCRs that were SARS-CoV-2-associated. Depth was defined as the fraction of total T cells that were SARS-CoV-2-associated. Using the MIRA data, each spike-specific TCR was mapped to the spike region that the TCR reacts to and placed in a CD4 or CD8 class. Log10-transformed breadth and depth values were compared by one-way ANOVA with Sidak's multiple comparisons tests. Drawn from immuneACCESS, this table holds only the in-frame rearrangements with V and J called that TCRdb kept. Clones are partly lost; checked studies trace under half to an unresolved V gene and leave the rest unexplained. V, J and clone size reflect that table, while D and trimming were determined from the DNA. For this sample the table gives around 69,000 clones, of which less than 90% were detected only once. In total, the top ten clones hold about 7% of the sample.

The sample's time point label, in plain terms: baseline before first vaccination. Samples from vaccinated people were obtained from the UK trials COV001 and COV002, which included a single-blind randomized controlled phase 2/3 trial of AZD1222 (ChAdOx1 nCoV-19) in healthy adults. For TCRbeta chain sequencing, PBMC samples were collected from trial participants at day 0 and at day 28 after the second dose. The V and J segments used are TRBV28 and TRBJ2-5; 11 junctional bases match TRBD1. Here the sequenced sample was peripheral blood, taken on day 0 of AZD1222 vaccination. This TCR was sampled from an adult in good health. The nucleotide sequence reads as follows: TGTGCCAGCAGTGCCCGGACAGGGGGCGCAGAGACCCAGTACTTC. Translated, this is CASSARTGGAETQYF.